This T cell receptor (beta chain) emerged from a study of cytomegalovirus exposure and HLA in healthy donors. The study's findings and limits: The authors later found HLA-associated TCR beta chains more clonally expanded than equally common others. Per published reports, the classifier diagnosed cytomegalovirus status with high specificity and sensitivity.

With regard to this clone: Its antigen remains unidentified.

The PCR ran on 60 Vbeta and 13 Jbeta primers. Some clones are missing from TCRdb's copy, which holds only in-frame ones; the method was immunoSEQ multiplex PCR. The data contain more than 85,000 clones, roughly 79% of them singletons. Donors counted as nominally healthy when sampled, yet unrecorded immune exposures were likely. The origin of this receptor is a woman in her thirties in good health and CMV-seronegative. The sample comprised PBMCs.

CDR3 in DNA: TGTGCCAGCACGCCTGGGCGCACAGATACGCAGTATTTT. It specifies CASTPGRTDTQYF. The V call is TRBV5-6, the J call TRBJ2-3, with D unclear. This CDR3 spans 13 amino acids. Germline V gene data show CDR1 as SGHDT and CDR2 as YYEEEE. The V gene lost 6 bases and the J gene lost 1 base, with 9 bases spanning the gap.